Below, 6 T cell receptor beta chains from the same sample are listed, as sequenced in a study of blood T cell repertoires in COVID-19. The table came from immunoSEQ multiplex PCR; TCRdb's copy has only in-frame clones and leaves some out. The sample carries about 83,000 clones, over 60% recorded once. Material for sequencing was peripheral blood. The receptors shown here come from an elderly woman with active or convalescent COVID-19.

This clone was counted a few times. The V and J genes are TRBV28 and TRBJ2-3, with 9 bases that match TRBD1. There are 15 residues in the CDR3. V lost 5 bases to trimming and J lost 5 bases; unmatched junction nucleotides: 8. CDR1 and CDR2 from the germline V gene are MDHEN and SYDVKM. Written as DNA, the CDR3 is TGTGCCAGCAGTCTCAGGGGACAGGGAGGAGATACGCAGTATTTT. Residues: CASSLRGQGGDTQYF.

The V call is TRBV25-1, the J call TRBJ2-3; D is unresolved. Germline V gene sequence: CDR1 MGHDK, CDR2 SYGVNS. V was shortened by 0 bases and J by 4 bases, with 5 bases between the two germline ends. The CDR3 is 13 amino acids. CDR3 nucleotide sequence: TGTGCCAGCAGTGAATATAGAGCAGATACGCAGTATTTT. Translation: CASSEYRADTQYF.

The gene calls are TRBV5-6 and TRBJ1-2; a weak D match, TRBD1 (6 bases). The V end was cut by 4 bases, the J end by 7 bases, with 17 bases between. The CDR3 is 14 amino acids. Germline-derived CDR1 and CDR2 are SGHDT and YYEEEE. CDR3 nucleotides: TGTGCCAGCAGCCTTAAGATCAGGGGCAGTGGCTACACCTTC. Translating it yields CASSLKIRGSGYTF.

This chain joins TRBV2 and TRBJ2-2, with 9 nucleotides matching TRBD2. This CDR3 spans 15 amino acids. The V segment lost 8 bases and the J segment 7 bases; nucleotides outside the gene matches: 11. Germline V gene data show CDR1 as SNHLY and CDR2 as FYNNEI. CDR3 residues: CASFGASGDNGELFF. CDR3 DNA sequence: TGTGCCAGCTTCGGGGCTAGCGGGGACAACGGGGAGCTGTTTTTT. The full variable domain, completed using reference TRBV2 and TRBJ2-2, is EPEVTQTPSHQVTQMGQEVILRCVPISNHLYFYWYRQILGQKVEFLVSFYNNEISEKSEIFDDQFSVERPDGSNFTLKIRSTKLEDSAMYFCASFGASGDNGELFFGEGSRLTVL.

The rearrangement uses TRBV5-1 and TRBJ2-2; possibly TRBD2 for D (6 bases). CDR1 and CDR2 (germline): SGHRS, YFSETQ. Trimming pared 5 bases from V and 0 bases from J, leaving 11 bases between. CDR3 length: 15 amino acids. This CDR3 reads CASSPRGTNTGELFF. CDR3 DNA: TGCGCCAGCAGTCCCCGGGGGACGAACACCGGGGAGCTGTTTTTT.

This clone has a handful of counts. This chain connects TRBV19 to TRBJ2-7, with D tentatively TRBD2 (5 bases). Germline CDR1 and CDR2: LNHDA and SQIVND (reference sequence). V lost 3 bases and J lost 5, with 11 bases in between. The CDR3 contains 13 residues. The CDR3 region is CASSILGNDEQYF. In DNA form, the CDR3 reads TGTGCCAGTAGTATTCTCGGGAACGACGAGCAGTACTTC.